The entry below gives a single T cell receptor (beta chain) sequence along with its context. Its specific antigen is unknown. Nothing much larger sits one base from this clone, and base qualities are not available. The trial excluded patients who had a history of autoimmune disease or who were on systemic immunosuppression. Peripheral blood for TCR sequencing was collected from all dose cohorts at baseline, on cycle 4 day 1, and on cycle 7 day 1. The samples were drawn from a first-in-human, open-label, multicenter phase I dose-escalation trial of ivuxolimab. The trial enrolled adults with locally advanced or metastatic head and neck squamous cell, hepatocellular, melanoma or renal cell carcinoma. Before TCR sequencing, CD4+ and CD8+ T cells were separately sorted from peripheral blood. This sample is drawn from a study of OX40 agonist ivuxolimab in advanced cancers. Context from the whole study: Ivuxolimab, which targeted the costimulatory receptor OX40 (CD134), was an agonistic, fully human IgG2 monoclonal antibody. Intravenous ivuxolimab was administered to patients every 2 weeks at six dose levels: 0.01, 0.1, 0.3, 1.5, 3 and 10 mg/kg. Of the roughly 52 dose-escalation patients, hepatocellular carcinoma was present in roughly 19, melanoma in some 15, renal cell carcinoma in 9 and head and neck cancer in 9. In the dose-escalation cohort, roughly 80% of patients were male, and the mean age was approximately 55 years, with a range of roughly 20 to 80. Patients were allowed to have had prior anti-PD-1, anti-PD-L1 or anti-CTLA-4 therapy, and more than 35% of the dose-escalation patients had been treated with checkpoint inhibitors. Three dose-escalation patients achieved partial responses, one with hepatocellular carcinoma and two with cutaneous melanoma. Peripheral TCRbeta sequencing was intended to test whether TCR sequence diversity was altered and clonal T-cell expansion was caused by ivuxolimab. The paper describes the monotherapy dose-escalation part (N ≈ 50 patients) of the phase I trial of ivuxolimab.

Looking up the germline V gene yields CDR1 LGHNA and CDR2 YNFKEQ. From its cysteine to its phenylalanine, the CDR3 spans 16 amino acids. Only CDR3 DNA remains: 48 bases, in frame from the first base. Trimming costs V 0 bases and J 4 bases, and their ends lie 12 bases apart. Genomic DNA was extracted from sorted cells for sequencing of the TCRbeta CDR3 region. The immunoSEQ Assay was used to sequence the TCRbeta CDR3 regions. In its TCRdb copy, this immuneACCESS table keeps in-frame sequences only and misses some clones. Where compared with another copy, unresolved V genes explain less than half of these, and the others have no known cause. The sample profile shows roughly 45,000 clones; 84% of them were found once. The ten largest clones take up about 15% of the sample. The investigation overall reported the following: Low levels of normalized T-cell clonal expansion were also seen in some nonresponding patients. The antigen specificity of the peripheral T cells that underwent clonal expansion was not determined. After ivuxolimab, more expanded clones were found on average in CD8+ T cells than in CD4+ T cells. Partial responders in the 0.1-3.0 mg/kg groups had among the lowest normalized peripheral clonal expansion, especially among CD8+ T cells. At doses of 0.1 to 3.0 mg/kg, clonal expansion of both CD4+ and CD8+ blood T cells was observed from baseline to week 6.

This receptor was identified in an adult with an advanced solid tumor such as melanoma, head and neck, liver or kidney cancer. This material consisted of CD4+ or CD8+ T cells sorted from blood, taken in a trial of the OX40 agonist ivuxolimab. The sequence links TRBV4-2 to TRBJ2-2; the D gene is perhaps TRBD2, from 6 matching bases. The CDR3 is CASSQDWEAGTGELFF. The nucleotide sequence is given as TGTGCCAGCAGCCAAGATTGGGAGGCGGGCACCGGGGAGCTGTTTTTT.